The clone carrying this T cell receptor beta chain is termed medium-sized. Its antigen is not known. This CDR3 comprises 13 residues. V was shortened by 5 bases and J by 3 bases, with 9 bases between the two germline ends. Germline CDR1 is SNHLY and CDR2 is FYNNEI. This sample is part of a study of type 1 regulatory T cells. Study overall: This in vitro CD4 product, T-allo10, is enriched for Tr1 cells and alloantigen-specific.

Notes on the study in general: Tr1 cells had a more restricted TCR repertoire than non-Tr1 cells.

TCRdb fed the reads into MiXCR, producing one record per CDR3 protein. The sample records approximately 5,200 distinct CDR3 sequences, more than 25% being singletons. The sequence came from a human donor in good health. This sequence joins TRBV2 and TRBJ2-3, with D perhaps matching TRBD2 (5 bases). The sample consisted of cultured type 1 regulatory T (Tr1) cells, either the whole culture or a sorted fraction (not recorded which). The CDR3 nucleotides are TGTGCCAGCAGTCTGCGGAGGACAGATACGCAGTATTTT. This codes for CASSLRRTDTQYF. The full variable domain, with the rest looked up from reference TRBV2 and TRBJ2-3, is EPEVTQTPSHQVTQMGQEVILRCVPISNHLYFYWYRQILGQKVEFLVSFYNNEISEKSEIFDDQFSVERPDGSNFTLKIRSTKLEDSAMYFCASSLRRTDTQYFGPGTRLTVL.